The rows below give T cell receptor beta chains drawn from one sample of a study of cytomegalovirus exposure and HLA in healthy donors. Produced via immunoSEQ multiplex PCR; TCRdb's table is partial and in-frame only. Here the sample table reports around 150,000 clones. Sequencing input: PBMCs. These receptors were collected from a woman aged 60 to 75 in good health and CMV-seronegative. The CDR3 runs from the conserved cysteine through the conserved F or W. Each record gives: D gene, V gene, J gene, CDR3 protein, CDR3 DNA. D genes are given only for firm matches.

>TRBD1|TRBV7-2|TRBJ2-1
CASSYRTGENEQFF
TGTGCCAGCAGCTATCGGACAGGTGAGAATGAGCAGTTCTTC
>TRBD1|TRBV27|TRBJ1-6
CASSPRQGFEPLHF
TGTGCCAGCAGTCCCCGACAGGGCTTCGAACCCCTCCACTTT
>-|TRBV19|TRBJ1-1
CATKGQGNTEAFF
TGTGCCACTAAGGGCCAGGGGAACACTGAAGCTTTCTTT
>-|TRBV7-9|TRBJ1-1
CASSSGVRNTEAFF
TGTGCCAGCAGCTCGGGAGTGAGGAACACTGAAGCTTTCTTT
>TRBD2|TRBV9|TRBJ2-7
CASSSRGSGYDEQYF
TGTGCCAGCAGCTCTCGTGGTAGCGGGTATGACGAGCAGTACTTC
>-|TRBV6-5|TRBJ2-2
CASSLGENTGELFF
TGTGCCAGCAGTTTAGGGGAGAACACCGGGGAGCTGTTTTTT
>TRBD2|TRBV13|TRBJ2-7
CASSQISGGLDYEQYF
TGTGCCAGCAGCCAGATTAGCGGGGGGCTAGACTACGAGCAGTACTTC
>-|TRBV6-1|TRBJ1-2
CASTETVYGYTF
TGTGCCAGCACGGAAACAGTCTATGGCTACACCTTC
>TRBD2|TRBV7-8|TRBJ2-3
CASSLVVVGLAGGNTQYF
TGTGCCAGCAGCTTAGTAGTAGTGGGACTAGCGGGAGGGAATACGCAGTATTTT
>TRBD1|TRBV4-1|TRBJ2-1
CASSDRVSGRNEQFF
TGCGCCAGCAGCGACAGGGTGAGTGGGAGAAATGAGCAGTTCTTC
>TRBD2|TRBV7-2|TRBJ2-4
CASSLGGGGAAKNIQYF
TGTGCCAGCAGCTTAGGTGGCGGGGGGGCGGCCAAAAACATTCAGTACTTC
>TRBD1|TRBV25-1|TRBJ2-7
CASSDPGGNEQYF
TGTGCCAGCAGTGACCCAGGGGGCAACGAGCAGTACTTC
>-|TRBV6-1|TRBJ1-1
CASTLTTGGTEAFF
TGTGCCAGCACCTTAACGACCGGGGGCACTGAAGCTTTCTTT
>TRBD1|TRBV7-9|TRBJ2-5
CASRQFAPPGGHQETQYF
TGTGCCAGCAGACAGTTCGCCCCCCCAGGGGGCCACCAAGAGACCCAGTACTTC
>-|TRBV5-1|TRBJ2-5
CASSPRQVQETQYF
TGCGCCAGCAGCCCCCGACAGGTCCAAGAGACCCAGTACTTC
>TRBD2|TRBV14|TRBJ2-1
CASTRTSGSIHQQRNLNEQFF
TGTGCCAGCACGAGGACTAGCGGGAGTATACATCAACAGCGGAACCTCAATGAGCAGTTCTTC
>TRBD2|TRBV30|TRBJ2-3
CAWTQGLAGTSGEYF
TGTGCCTGGACCCAGGGACTAGCGGGAACCTCGGGCGAGTATTTT
>-|TRBV9|TRBJ1-2
CASSVEGYYGYTF
TGTGCCAGCAGCGTAGAGGGGTACTATGGCTACACCTTC
>TRBD2|TRBV11-1|TRBJ2-7
CASSVGLAGSYEQYF
TGTGCCAGCAGCGTTGGACTAGCGGGGTCCTACGAGCAGTACTTC
>-|TRBV7-9|TRBJ2-4
CASSPGPLAKNIQYF
TGTGCCAGCAGCCCCGGTCCCCTAGCCAAAAACATTCAGTACTTC
>TRBD2|TRBV7-3|TRBJ2-4
CASSPLGSGRLGAKNIQYF
TGTGCCAGCAGCCCCCTAGGTAGCGGGAGATTGGGAGCCAAAAACATTCAGTACTTC
>TRBD2|TRBV12-5|TRBJ2-1
CASAPEAGGPNEQFF
TGTGCTAGTGCCCCAGAGGCGGGGGGGCCCAATGAGCAGTTCTTC
>TRBD2|TRBV27|TRBJ2-7
CASRESGKHHEQYF
TGTGCCAGCAGGGAGAGCGGGAAACACCACGAGCAGTACTTC
>-|TRBV6-5|TRBJ1-3
CASINSGNTIYF
TGTGCCAGCATAAACAGTGGAAACACCATATATTTT
>-|TRBV2|TRBJ2-5
CASSEDLSSEETQYF
TGTGCCAGCAGTGAAGATTTATCAAGCGAGGAGACCCAGTACTTC
>-|TRBV7-3|TRBJ2-2
CASSLIRGAAGELFF
TGTGCCAGCAGCTTAATACGGGGGGCGGCCGGGGAGCTGTTTTTT
>-|TRBV30|TRBJ2-5
CAWRAEETQYF
TGTGCCTGGAGGGCTGAAGAGACCCAGTACTTC
>TRBD2|TRBV2|TRBJ2-7
CASNRAGSSYEQYF
TGTGCCAGCAACAGAGCGGGATCCTCCTACGAGCAGTACTTC